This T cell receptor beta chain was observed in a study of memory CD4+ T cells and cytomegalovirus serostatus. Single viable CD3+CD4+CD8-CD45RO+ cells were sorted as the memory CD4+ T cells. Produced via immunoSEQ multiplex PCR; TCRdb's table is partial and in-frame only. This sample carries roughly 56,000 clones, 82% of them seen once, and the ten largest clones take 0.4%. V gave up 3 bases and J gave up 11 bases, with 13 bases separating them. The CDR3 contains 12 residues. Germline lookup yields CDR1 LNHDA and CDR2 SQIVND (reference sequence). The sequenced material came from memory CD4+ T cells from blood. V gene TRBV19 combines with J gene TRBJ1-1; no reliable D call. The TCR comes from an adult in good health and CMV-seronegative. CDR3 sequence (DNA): TGTGCCAGTAGTATCTCCGGCCGGTGGGCTTTCTTT. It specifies CASSISGRWAFF.